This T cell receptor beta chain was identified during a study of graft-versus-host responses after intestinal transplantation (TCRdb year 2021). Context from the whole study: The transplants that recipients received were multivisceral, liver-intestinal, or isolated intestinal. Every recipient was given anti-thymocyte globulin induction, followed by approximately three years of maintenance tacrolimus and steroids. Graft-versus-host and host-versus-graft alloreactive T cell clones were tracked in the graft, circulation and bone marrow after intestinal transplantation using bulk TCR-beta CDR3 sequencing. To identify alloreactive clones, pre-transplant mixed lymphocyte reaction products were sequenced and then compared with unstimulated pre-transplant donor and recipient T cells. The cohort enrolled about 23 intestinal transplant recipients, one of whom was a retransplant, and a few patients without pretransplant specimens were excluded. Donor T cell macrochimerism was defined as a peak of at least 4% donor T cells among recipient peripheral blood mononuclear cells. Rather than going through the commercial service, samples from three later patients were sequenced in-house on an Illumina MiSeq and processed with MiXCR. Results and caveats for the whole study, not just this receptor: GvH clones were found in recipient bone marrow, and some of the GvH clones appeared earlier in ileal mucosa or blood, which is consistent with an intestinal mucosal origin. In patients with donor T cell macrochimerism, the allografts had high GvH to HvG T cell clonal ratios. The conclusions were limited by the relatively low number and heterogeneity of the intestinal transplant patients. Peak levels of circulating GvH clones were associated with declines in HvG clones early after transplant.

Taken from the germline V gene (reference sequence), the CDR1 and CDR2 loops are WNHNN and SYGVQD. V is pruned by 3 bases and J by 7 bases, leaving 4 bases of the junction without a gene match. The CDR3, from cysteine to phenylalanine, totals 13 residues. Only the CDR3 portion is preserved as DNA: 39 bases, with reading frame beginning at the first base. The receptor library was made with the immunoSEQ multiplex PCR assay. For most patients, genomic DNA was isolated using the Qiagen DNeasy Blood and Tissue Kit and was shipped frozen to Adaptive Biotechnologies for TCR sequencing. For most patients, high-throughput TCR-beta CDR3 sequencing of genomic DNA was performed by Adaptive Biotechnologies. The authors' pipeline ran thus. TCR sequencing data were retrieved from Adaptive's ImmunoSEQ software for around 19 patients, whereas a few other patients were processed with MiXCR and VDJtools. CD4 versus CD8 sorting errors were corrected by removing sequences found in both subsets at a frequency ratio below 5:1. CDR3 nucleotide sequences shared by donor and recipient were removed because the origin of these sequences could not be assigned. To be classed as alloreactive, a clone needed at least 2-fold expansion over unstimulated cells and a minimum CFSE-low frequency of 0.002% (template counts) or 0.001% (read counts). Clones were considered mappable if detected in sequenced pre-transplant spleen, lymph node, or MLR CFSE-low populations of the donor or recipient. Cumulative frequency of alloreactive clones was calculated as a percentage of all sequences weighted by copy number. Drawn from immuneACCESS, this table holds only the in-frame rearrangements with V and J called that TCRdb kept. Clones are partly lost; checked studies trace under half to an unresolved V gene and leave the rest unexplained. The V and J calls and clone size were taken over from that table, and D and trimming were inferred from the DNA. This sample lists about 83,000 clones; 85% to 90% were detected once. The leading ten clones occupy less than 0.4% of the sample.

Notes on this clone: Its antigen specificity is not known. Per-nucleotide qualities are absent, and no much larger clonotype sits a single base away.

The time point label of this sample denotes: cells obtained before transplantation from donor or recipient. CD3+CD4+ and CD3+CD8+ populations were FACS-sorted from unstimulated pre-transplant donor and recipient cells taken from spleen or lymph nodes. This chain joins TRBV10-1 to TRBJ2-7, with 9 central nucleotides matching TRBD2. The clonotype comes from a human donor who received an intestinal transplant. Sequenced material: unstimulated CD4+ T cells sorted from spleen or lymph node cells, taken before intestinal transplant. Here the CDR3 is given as CASSDWREGEQYF. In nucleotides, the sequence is TGCGCCAGCAGTGATTGGCGGGAGGGGGAGCAGTACTTC.